The 11 T cell receptor beta chains reported below all come from one sample, sequenced in a study of cytomegalovirus exposure and HLA in healthy donors. The PCR ran on 60 Vbeta and 13 Jbeta primers. Assay used: immunoSEQ multiplex PCR; TCRdb lists only in-frame clones, some missing. The sample consists of 150,000 to 200,000 clones, about nine tenths of them appearing once. What was sequenced was PBMCs. These receptors were collected from a boy aged 2 to 9 in good health and CMV-seronegative.

The J gene is TRBJ2-3, the V gene TRBV7-3, with a weak D call TRBD2 (6 bases). V dropped 4 bases and J dropped 2 bases, with 10 bases sitting between them. In germline, CDR1 is SGHTA, CDR2 FQGTGA. The CDR3 totals 14 residues. The DNA of the CDR3 is TGTGCCAGCAGCTGGAGGGGAACCACAGATACGCAGTATTTT. Protein: CASSWRGTTDTQYF. The full variable domain, with the rest looked up from reference TRBV7-3 and TRBJ2-3, is GAGVSQTPSNKVTEKGKYVELRCDPISGHTALYWYRQSLGQGPEFLIYFQGTGAADDSGLPNDRFFAVRPEGSVSTLKIQRTERGDSAVYLCASSWRGTTDTQYFGPGTRLTVL.

The chain recombines TRBV9 with TRBJ2-3, with D possibly TRBD1 on 7 matching bases. This CDR3 region has 15 residues. The V and J ends lost 0 bases and 6 bases respectively, with 14 bases between them. The germline V gene encodes CDR1 SGDLS and CDR2 YYNGEE. The CDR3 DNA sequence: TGTGCCAGCAGCGTAGAGGAGGGGGCCTGGGATACGCAGTATTTT. It yields the protein CASSVEEGAWDTQYF.

The chain uses TRBV30 and TRBJ2-7, with TRBD2 matching over 9 bases. CDR1 GTSNPN and CDR2 SVGIG come from the germline V gene (reference sequence). The V segment lost 0 bases and the J segment 5 bases; nucleotides outside the gene matches: 5. The CDR3 spans 14 residues. CDR3 in amino acids: CAWSVEAGGHEQYF. The CDR3 DNA sequence: TGTGCCTGGAGTGTAGAAGCGGGGGGCCACGAGCAGTACTTC.

The chain combines TRBV4-1 with TRBJ2-3; no reliable D call. V was shortened by 0 bases and J by 6 bases, with 7 bases between the two germline ends. The germline gives CDR1 MGHRA, CDR2 YSYEKL. This CDR3 has 13 residues. The CDR3 DNA follows: TGCGCCAGCAGCCAAGATGAGGAGGATACGCAGTATTTT. It encodes CASSQDEEDTQYF.

With respect to this clone: Additional DNA sequences in this sample encode the identical CDR3. V is TRBV7-2 and J is TRBJ2-3; possibly TRBD2 for D (5 bases). V was clipped by 1 base and J by 0 bases, with 8 bases between them. This CDR3 spans 15 amino acids. The germline V gene has CDR1 SGHTA and CDR2 FQGNSA. CDR3 nucleotides: TGTGCCAGCAGCTTAGGTGAGCGGAGCACAGATACGCAGTATTTT. Its protein product is CASSLGERSTDTQYF.

V is TRBV11-2 and J is TRBJ2-1; 8 bases align to TRBD2. CDR1 is SGHAT, CDR2 FQNNGV, per germline. V dropped 5 bases and J dropped 3; count of bases not matched to a gene: 9. This CDR3 is built from 16 residues. The CDR3 sequence is CASSPRKGTSYNEQFF. Here the CDR3 DNA reads TGTGCCAGCAGCCCGAGGAAGGGGACTAGCTACAATGAGCAGTTCTTC.

The chain joins TRBV27 to TRBJ1-2, with a weak D call TRBD1 (5 bases). Germline V gene lookup returns CDR1 MNHEY and CDR2 SMNVEV (reference sequence). Trimming took 5 bases from V and 0 from J, leaving 13 bases between them. The CDR3 runs to 15 residues. The CDR3, as DNA: TGTGCCAGCAGTCCTGGGGGGGTCCCTAACTATGGCTACACCTTC. Its protein product is CASSPGGVPNYGYTF.

The genes are TRBV6-5 and TRBJ1-4, with D tentatively TRBD1 (6 bases). The germline gives CDR1 MNHEY, CDR2 SVGAGI. This CDR3 region has 12 residues. V was cut by 5 bases and J by 5 bases, with 6 bases left in between. The CDR3 is CASSQGNEKLFF. CDR3 bases: TGTGCCAGCAGTCAGGGGAATGAAAAACTGTTTTTT.

This chain uses TRBV4-1 with TRBJ2-1; TRBD2 is a possible D gene (7 bases). The V end was cut by 3 bases, the J end by 9 bases, with 12 bases between. The germline gives CDR1 MGHRA, CDR2 YSYEKL. The CDR3 spans 13 residues. DNA for the CDR3: TGCGCCAGCAGCCAGACGAGGGGGGGTGAGCAGTTCTTC. This encodes CASSQTRGGEQFF.

V usage is TRBV18 and J usage is TRBJ2-3, with D hard to call. CDR1 and CDR2 (germline): KGHSH, LQKENI. The ends were cut back, 0 bases at V and 2 bases at J, with 3 bases in the middle. This CDR3 has 13 residues. CDR3 residues: CASSPPHTDTQYF. Written as DNA, the CDR3 is TGTGCCAGCTCACCACCTCACACAGATACGCAGTATTTT.

V gene TRBV10-3 combines with J gene TRBJ1-2, with 9 positions matching TRBD1. Per the germline V gene, CDR1 is ENHRY and CDR2 is SYGVKD. The J segment lost 8 bases and the V segment lost 7 bases, leaving 17 bases of the junction unmatched. The CDR3 loop spans 16 amino acids. CDR3 protein: CAITVWTGVTPGGYTF. The CDR3 nucleotides are TGTGCCATCACCGTCTGGACAGGGGTCACGCCCGGGGGCTACACCTTC.